This is a list of T cell receptor beta chains from one sample in a study of blood T cell repertoires in COVID-19. Only in-frame clones appear in the TCRdb table, and some are missing; sequencing was by immunoSEQ multiplex PCR. The table includes roughly 130,000 clones, about four fifths detected once. Sequencing was performed on peripheral blood. Every receptor here comes from a woman of 80 years or more with acute or convalescent COVID-19. The CDR3 runs from the conserved cysteine through the conserved F or W. Fields, in order: J gene, clone size, V gene, CDR3 protein. Part of the rows lack a size; the others show once, few, many or a class for expanded clones.

j_call: TRBJ1-2; clone_size: few; v_call: TRBV9; cdr3_aa: CASSVEGWGGGNYGYTF
j_call: TRBJ2-2; clone_size: -; v_call: TRBV27; cdr3_aa: CASSPGQLQRTGELFF
j_call: TRBJ1-4; clone_size: -; v_call: TRBV29-1; cdr3_aa: CSVREGADEKLFF
j_call: TRBJ1-2; clone_size: -; v_call: TRBV7-8; cdr3_aa: CASSLARYGYTF
j_call: TRBJ1-4; clone_size: -; v_call: TRBV13; cdr3_aa: CASSLWTGGREKLFF
j_call: TRBJ1-1; clone_size: -; v_call: TRBV4-1; cdr3_aa: CASSQGGGGTEAFF
j_call: TRBJ1-2; clone_size: few; v_call: TRBV11-2; cdr3_aa: CASSPGRQIYGYTF
j_call: TRBJ2-3; clone_size: -; v_call: TRBV5-1; cdr3_aa: CASSPWTRRTDTQYF
j_call: TRBJ2-7; clone_size: -; v_call: TRBV5-6; cdr3_aa: CASSLDPGSTHEQYF
j_call: TRBJ1-1; clone_size: -; v_call: TRBV19; cdr3_aa: CASTEGRGRVTEAFF
j_call: TRBJ2-5; clone_size: -; v_call: TRBV5-4; cdr3_aa: CASSWDRAQETQYF
j_call: TRBJ2-2; clone_size: -; v_call: TRBV5-1; cdr3_aa: CASSSTVTGELFF
j_call: TRBJ1-1; clone_size: few; v_call: TRBV5-1; cdr3_aa: CASTLLMNTEAFF
j_call: TRBJ2-1; clone_size: once; v_call: TRBV5-1; cdr3_aa: CASSLDLGAGIYNEQFF
j_call: TRBJ2-3; clone_size: -; v_call: TRBV3-1/TRBV3-2; cdr3_aa: CASSQVSGTTLGAQYF
j_call: TRBJ2-7; clone_size: few; v_call: TRBV19; cdr3_aa: CASSMGTLPYEQYF
j_call: TRBJ1-1; clone_size: -; v_call: TRBV5-1; cdr3_aa: CASSLAGVDTEAFF